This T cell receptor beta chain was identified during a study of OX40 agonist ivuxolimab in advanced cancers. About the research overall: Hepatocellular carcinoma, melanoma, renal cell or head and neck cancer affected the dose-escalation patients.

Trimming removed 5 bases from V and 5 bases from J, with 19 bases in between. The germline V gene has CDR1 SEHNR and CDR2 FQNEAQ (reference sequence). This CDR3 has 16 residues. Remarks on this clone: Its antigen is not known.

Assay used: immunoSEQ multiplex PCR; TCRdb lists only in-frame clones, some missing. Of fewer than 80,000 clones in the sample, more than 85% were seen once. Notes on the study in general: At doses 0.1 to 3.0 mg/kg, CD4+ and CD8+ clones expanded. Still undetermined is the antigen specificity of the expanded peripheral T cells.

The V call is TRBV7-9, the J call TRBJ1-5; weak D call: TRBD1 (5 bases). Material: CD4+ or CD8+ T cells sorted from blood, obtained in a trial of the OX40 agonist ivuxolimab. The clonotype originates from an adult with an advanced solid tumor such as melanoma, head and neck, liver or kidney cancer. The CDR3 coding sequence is TGTGCCAGCAGCCCGGGGAGGGGCGGTGGAGATCAGCCCCAGCATTTT. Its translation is CASSPGRGGGDQPQHF.